A selection of T cell receptor beta chains follows, all from one sample in a study of T cells in Graves' hyperthyroidism and ophthalmopathy. TCRdb redid the calling of the multiplex PCR reads with MiXCR, one entry per CDR3 protein. The sample carries a few hundred thousand distinct CDR3 sequences, approximately 14% recorded once. Sequencing input: blood. Receptors were obtained from a woman aged 40 to 50 with Graves' hyperthyroidism. Each CDR3 is given with its conserved first and last residue. The D gene is left open where the match is weak. A clone size is listed for some rows: how often the clone was seen (once, few, many), or a class if it is expanded.

D gene	V gene	clone size	J gene	CDR3 DNA	CDR3 protein
TRBD1	TRBV29-1	once	TRBJ2-1	TGCAGCGTTGACGGAATAACAGGGGGAAATGAGCAGTTCTTC	CSVDGITGGNEQFF
NA	TRBV24-1	many	TRBJ1-2	TGTGCCACCAGTGATGCGGACGGGCCTGGCTACACCTTC	CATSDADGPGYTF
NA	TRBV11-2	once	TRBJ2-4	TGTGCCAGCAGCAAACAGGGTTTGACCAAAAACATTCAGTACTTC	CASSKQGLTKNIQYF
NA	TRBV27	few	TRBJ1-3	TGTGCCAGCCCCCCTGAGGAAGACCTCTCTGGAAACACCATATATTTT	CASPPEEDLSGNTIYF
TRBD1	TRBV28	NA	TRBJ1-2	TGTGCCAGCAGTTTTGGCGGGACAGGGCGGCTCTATGGCTACACCTTC	CASSFGGTGRLYGYTF
NA	TRBV20-1	few	TRBJ2-6	TGCAGTGCTAGAGATAGAAGGGGACATACTGGGGCCAACGTCCTGACTTTC	CSARDRRGHTGANVLTF
NA	TRBV5-1	many	TRBJ1-6	TGCGCCAGCAGACAGGACCCATTAGGGAATTCACCCCTCCACTTT	CASRQDPLGNSPLHF
NA	TRBV5-1	NA	TRBJ2-2	TGCGCCAGCAGCTTGGAGGGCGGAGCGAACACCGGGGAGCTGTTTTTT	CASSLEGGANTGELFF
NA	TRBV7-9	NA	TRBJ2-2	TGTGCCAGCAGCTTAATCGGCGTTGTGACTAGTGGGAACACCGGGGAGCTGTTTTTT	CASSLIGVVTSGNTGELFF
NA	TRBV27	many	TRBJ1-4	TGTGCCAGCAGTTCCACTTGGGACACTAATGAAAAACTGTTTTTT	CASSSTWDTNEKLFF
NA	TRBV19	few	TRBJ1-1	TGTGCCAGTAGTATCAACGGGAGGGAAGCTTTCTTT	CASSINGREAFF
NA	TRBV10-3	many	TRBJ2-7	TGTGCCATCAGTGAGATAGAGAACGAGCAGTACTTC	CAISEIENEQYF
NA	TRBV20-1	few	TRBJ2-7	TGCAGTGCTTCCCAGACGCACCCGGAGCAGTACTTC	CSASQTHPEQYF
NA	TRBV12-3/TRBV12-4	many	TRBJ1-1	TGTGCCAGCAGTTTGCTTAGAATCGCTGAAGCTTTCTTT	CASSLLRIAEAFF
TRBD2	TRBV3-1	many	TRBJ2-3	TGTGCCAGCAGCCAGGGACTAGCGGGGGGCACAGATACGCAGTATTTT	CASSQGLAGGTDTQYF
TRBD1	TRBV27	many	TRBJ1-1	TGTGCCAGCAGTTCCGGACAGGGTATAGACACTGAAGCTTTCTTT	CASSSGQGIDTEAFF
TRBD1	TRBV5-1	many	TRBJ2-5	TGCGCCAGCAGCCCAGGACAGGCACAAGAGACCCAGTACTTC	CASSPGQAQETQYF
TRBD2	TRBV28	many	TRBJ2-1	TGTGCCAGCAGTTCCACTAGCGGAGCGGCCTCCTACAATGAGCAGTTCTTC	CASSSTSGAASYNEQFF
NA	TRBV18	many	TRBJ1-5	TGTGCCAGCTCACCGGGCAAAGATCAGCCCCAGCATTTT	CASSPGKDQPQHF
TRBD1	TRBV20-1	many	TRBJ2-7	TGCAGTGCTAGAGATGGGGACAGGGGATCGTACGAGCAGTACTTC	CSARDGDRGSYEQYF
TRBD2	TRBV19	NA	TRBJ2-1	TGTGCCAGTAGTATTTCCCCGGGACTAGCGGGAGGGATCTCCTACAATGAGCAGTTCTTC	CASSISPGLAGGISYNEQFF
NA	TRBV2	many	TRBJ2-2	TGTGCCAGCACCACAGATTTCGGGGAGCTGTTTTTT	CASTTDFGELFF
TRBD2	TRBV7-2	many	TRBJ2-3	TGTGCCAGCAGTTCGAGCGGGGGGGGGGTAGATACGCAGTATTTT	CASSSSGGGVDTQYF
NA	TRBV14	many	TRBJ2-1	TGTGCCAGCAGCCAAGAGTTGGTCAATGAGCAGTTCTTC	CASSQELVNEQFF
NA	TRBV4-2	many	TRBJ2-5	TGTGCCAGCAGCCAGGGAAAGAGAGAGACCCAGTACTTC	CASSQGKRETQYF
NA	TRBV12-5	NA	TRBJ2-1	TGTGCTAGTGGTTGGGGGACCGGGAGTATCATTAATGAGCAGTTCTTC	CASGWGTGSIINEQFF
NA	TRBV28	many	TRBJ1-1	TGTGCCAGCAGTTTATTGGGGCAGGGACGAAGGGAATTTCCTGAAGCTTTCTTT	CASSLLGQGRREFPEAFF
NA	TRBV4-2	NA	TRBJ1-5	TGTGCCAGCAGCCAAGCTCAGGGTGGTGATCAGCCCCAGCATTTT	CASSQAQGGDQPQHF
NA	TRBV6-5	NA	TRBJ1-4	TGTGCCAGCAGTTACACTCCCGGGCCTCATGAAAAACTGTTTTTT	CASSYTPGPHEKLFF
NA	TRBV25-1	few	TRBJ2-1	TGTGCCAGCAGTGAACCCCCCAGAGGGAATGAGCAGTTCTTC	CASSEPPRGNEQFF
NA	TRBV7-2	many	TRBJ2-5	TGTGCCACCTCCCGCGGGTATCAAGAGACCCAGTACTTC	CATSRGYQETQYF